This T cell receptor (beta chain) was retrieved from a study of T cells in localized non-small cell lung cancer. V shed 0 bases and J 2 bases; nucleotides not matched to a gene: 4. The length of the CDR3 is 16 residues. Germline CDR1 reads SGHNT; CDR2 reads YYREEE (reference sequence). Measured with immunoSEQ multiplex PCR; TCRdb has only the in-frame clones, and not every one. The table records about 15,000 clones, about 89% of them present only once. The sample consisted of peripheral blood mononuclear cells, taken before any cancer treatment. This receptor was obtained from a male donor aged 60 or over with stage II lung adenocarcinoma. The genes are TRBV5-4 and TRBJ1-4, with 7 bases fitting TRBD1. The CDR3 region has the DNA TGTGCCAGCAGCTTGGACAGGGGAACTACTAATGAAAAACTGTTTTTT. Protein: CASSLDRGTTNEKLFF.